This TCR beta chain appears in the sequencing data of a study of T cell repertoires in cytomegalovirus infection. The CDR3 runs 15 residues. V was clipped by 10 bases and J by 0 bases, with 18 bases between them. Looked up from germline, CDR1 is LNHDA and CDR2 is SQIVND (reference sequence). TCRdb reprocessed the reads via MiXCR and lists one record per CDR3 protein. The data show about 830,000 distinct CDR3 sequences, about 30% seen once. In this sample, this clonotype turned up a few times. What it recognizes is unknown. The source is a human donor in good health (CMV status not recorded). Some clones in this sample may be carry-over from other donors' samples. The chain combines TRBV19 with TRBJ1-1, with no clear D. The material sequenced was cultured CD8+ T cells from PBMCs, taken from culture after CMV antigen stimulation. The CDR3 bases are TGTGCCACCCGCTCGGCCGTTTCCATGAACACTGAAGCTTTCTTT. This gives the protein CATRSAVSMNTEAFF.